This entry lists 3 T cell receptor beta chains sequenced from one sample in a study of T-cell reconstitution after alpha-beta-depleted transplantation in children (dated by TCRdb to 2015 to 2016). The method was PCR. The data were produced on an Illumina HiSeq 2500. To normalize quantification of the TCRbeta repertoire, the TCR libraries were built with molecular barcoding that relied on unique molecular identifiers. TCRdb handled the public reads itself, with Q25 trimming in fastp and clone calling in MiXCR, and kept productive beta chains. Merged by CDR3 protein, the rows form single entries marked with the most common genes and DNA. Here the sample has hundreds of thousands of distinct CDR3 sequences; about an eighth occur a single time. In total, the top ten clones hold about 0.77% of the sample. The sample's treatment or condition label, in plain terms: allogeneic hematopoietic cell transplantation with graft depleted of TCRalphabeta T cells and CD19 B cells.

Sequencing was performed on PBMCs, taken before TCRalphabeta/CD19-depleted stem cell transplant. These receptors originate from a girl under 10 years old with congenital amegakaryocytic thrombocytopenia, due to receive a stem cell transplant.

This clonotype was counted a few times. The chain is built from TRBV27 and TRBJ2-1; no clear D gene. CDR3 length equals 15 residues. Per germline, CDR1 MNHEY and CDR2 SMNVEV (reference sequence). V was pared by 7 bases and J by 5 bases, with 18 bases between. The chain's CDR3 is CASTPGVTGDNEQFF. The CDR3 nucleotides are TGTGCCAGCACCCCTGGCGTCACTGGGGACAATGAGCAGTTCTTC.

This clonotype has more than one count but fewer than ten. The V call is TRBV10-3, the J call TRBJ2-7, with 16 bases lining up with TRBD2. V gave up 7 bases and J gave up 5 bases; unmatched junction bases: 8. Per germline, CDR1 ENHRY and CDR2 SYGVKD. This CDR3 has 16 amino acids. This CDR3 reads CAIKGGLAGGVHEQYF. CDR3 sequence (DNA): TGTGCCATCAAGGGGGGACTAGCGGGAGGGGTCCACGAGCAGTACTTC.

This clonotype has a count of ten or more. This chain uses TRBV7-3 with TRBJ2-3; D call uncertain. The germline V and J ends were trimmed by 1 base and 4 bases, with 9 bases remaining between them. In germline, CDR1 is SGHTA, CDR2 FQGTGA. This CDR3 comprises 14 residues. CDR3 DNA sequence: TGTGCCAGCAGCTTAAGGTCCTTTGCAGATACGCAGTATTTT. Its translation: CASSLRSFADTQYF.